The 11 T cell receptor beta chains given below trace back to one sample, sequenced in a study of vaccination effects on CD4 cells after COVID-19. Libraries were prepared by immunoSEQ multiplex PCR; TCRdb keeps only in-frame clonotypes and omits some of them. The sample shows 25,000 to 35,000 clones, around two thirds of them seen only once. These TCRs' antigens remain unknown. CD4+ T cells were isolated after around ten days of culture. Participants each got two BNT162b2 or mRNA-1273 vaccine doses. Sample: CD4+ T cells from PBMCs cultured without peptide, taken after COVID-19 vaccination. The source of these receptors is a human donor who received a COVID-19 vaccine.

This clone was seen a few times. The rearrangement joins TRBV5-6 to TRBJ2-7; D unresolved. The germline V gene has CDR1 SGHDT and CDR2 YYEEEE. The CDR3 runs to 14 residues. Trimming removed 1 base from V and 0 bases from J, with 8 bases in between. The chain's CDR3 is CASSLYWSSYEQYF. In nucleotides, the CDR3 is TGTGCCAGCAGCTTGTACTGGAGCTCCTACGAGCAGTACTTC.

The V and J genes are TRBV29-1 and TRBJ2-6; 9 bases match TRBD2. In germline, CDR1 is SQVTM, CDR2 ANQGSEA. The CDR3 loop spans 14 amino acids. The ends lost 4 bases at V and 2 bases at J; junction bases unmatched: 0. The CDR3 loop reads CSVVAGAGANVLTF. CDR3 DNA sequence: TGCAGCGTTGTAGCGGGAGCTGGGGCCAACGTCCTGACTTTC.

V and J are TRBV3-1 (or the pseudogene TRBV3-2) and TRBJ2-5, with 8 nucleotides matching TRBD2. The CDR3 spans 15 residues. V gave up 0 bases and J gave up 5 bases; unmatched junction bases: 5. From germline, CDR1 is LGHDT and CDR2 YNNKEL (reference sequence). This CDR3 is CASSQDRLASETQYF. The CDR3 coding sequence is TGTGCCAGCAGCCAAGACCGACTAGCGAGCGAGACCCAGTACTTC.

This clone was observed a handful of times. This chain joins TRBV12-3 or TRBV12-4 and TRBJ2-7; D not resolved. The length of the CDR3 is 12 residues. Trimming removed 5 bases at V and 6 bases at J, with 11 bases between. CDR3 sequence: CASSITRSEQYF. CDR3 DNA: TGTGCCAGCAGTATAACAAGAAGCGAGCAGTACTTC.

The V call is TRBV5-1, the J call TRBJ2-5; the D gene is possibly TRBD2 (6 bases). This CDR3 comprises 15 residues. CDR1 is SGHRS and CDR2 is YFSETQ in the germline V gene. Trimming removed 3 bases from V and 1 base from J, with 13 bases in between. The CDR3 loop reads CASSSGAGTQETQYF. CDR3 bases: TGCGCCAGCAGCTCCGGGGCGGGGACCCAAGAGACCCAGTACTTC.

This rearrangement joins TRBV10-3 to TRBJ1-4, with TRBD1 as a possible D gene (6 bases). The CDR3 totals 15 residues. The V and J ends lost 8 bases and 4 bases respectively, with 17 bases between them. Germline values: CDR1 ENHRY, CDR2 SYGVKD. CDR3 region: CAIGTGQNINEKLFF. CDR3 bases: TGTGCCATCGGGACTGGACAGAATATTAATGAAAAACTGTTTTTT.

V usage is TRBV11-3 and J usage is TRBJ2-2, with D maybe TRBD2 (5 bases). The CDR3 has 15 amino acids. CDR1 SGHNT and CDR2 YENEEA come from the germline V gene. The V end lost 0 bases, the J end lost 5 bases, and 10 bases lay between the germline ends. The CDR3 region has the DNA TGTGCCAGCAGCTTAGATGGACTCTCAACCGGGGAGCTGTTTTTT. The encoded protein is CASSLDGLSTGELFF.

The V and J genes are TRBV3-1 (or the pseudogene TRBV3-2) and TRBJ1-3; tentative D call: TRBD1 (6 bases). Between the trimmed V and J ends, which lost 4 bases and 4 bases, there was a span of 8 bases. CDR1 is LGHDT and CDR2 is YNNKEL in the germline V gene (reference sequence). CDR3 length: 13 residues. The CDR3 protein is CASSPRGGNTIYF. DNA of the CDR3: TGTGCCAGCAGCCCAAGGGGGGGAAACACCATATATTTT.

The CDR3 DNA follows: TGTGCCTGGAGGTACCCAGGTGGGAACACTGAAGCTTTCTTT. Protein product: CAWRYPGGNTEAFF. The chain carries TRBV30 and TRBJ1-1, with no clear D. Germline CDR1 reads GTSNPN; CDR2 reads SVGIG (reference sequence). V lost 3 bases and J lost 1, with 12 bases in between. The CDR3 covers 14 residues.

The chain employs TRBV27 and TRBJ1-5, with D perhaps TRBD1 (6 bases). Deletions cut 4 bases from V and 2 bases from J, with 15 bases between. Germline V gene lookup returns CDR1 MNHEY and CDR2 SMNVEV (reference sequence). The CDR3 extends over 16 amino acids. DNA for the CDR3: TGTGCCAGCAGTTCATTTAAGGGGGGCCGCAATCAGCCCCAGCATTTT. It translates to CASSSFKGGRNQPQHF.

The J gene is TRBJ2-5, the V gene TRBV5-4; TRBD1 aligns across 8 bases. J gave up 2 bases and V 4 bases, and 7 bases lay outside the gene matches. Germline V gives CDR1 SGHNT, CDR2 YYREEE (reference sequence). The CDR3 totals 15 residues. CDR3 region: CASSPGRTGQETQYF. The CDR3 DNA reads as TGTGCCAGCAGCCCCGGTAGGACAGGGCAAGAGACCCAGTACTTC.